These 12 T cell receptor beta chains were all obtained from the same sample, sequenced in a study of cytomegalovirus exposure and HLA in healthy donors. Amplification used 60 Vbeta primers and 13 Jbeta primers. Clones were read by immunoSEQ multiplex PCR, and TCRdb kept only the in-frame ones, dropping some. The sample includes 110,000 or so clones, 70% to 85% of them seen just once. The sequenced sample was PBMCs. The receptors shown here come from a woman aged 50 to 60 in good health and CMV-seropositive.

The chain combines TRBV30 with TRBJ1-3, with D unresolved. Germline V CDR1 and CDR2: GTSNPN, SVGIG (reference sequence). The CDR3 is 13 residues long. Trimming removed 4 bases at V and 3 bases at J, with 10 bases between. The CDR3 bases are TGTGCCTGGAAGCCCGGTATTGGAAACACCATATATTTT. It encodes CAWKPGIGNTIYF.

The rearrangement joins TRBV5-1 to TRBJ1-4; TRBD1 is a possible D gene (5 bases). This CDR3 has 17 residues. V lost 4 bases and J lost 2, with 18 bases in between. Per germline, CDR1 SGHRS and CDR2 YFSETQ. The CDR3 region has the DNA TGCGCCAGCAGCGTAAACTCGGACAAGGGGACTAATGAAAAACTGTTTTTT. Translated: CASSVNSDKGTNEKLFF.

The chain has TRBV27 and TRBJ1-1; TRBD1 is a possible D gene (5 bases). Trimming cost V 0 bases and J 0 bases, with 8 bases left between them. The CDR3 has 15 amino acids. In germline, CDR1 is MNHEY, CDR2 SMNVEV (reference sequence). The CDR3 protein is CASSLSWGMNTEAFF. The CDR3 DNA reads as TGTGCCAGCAGTTTATCGTGGGGCATGAACACTGAAGCTTTCTTT.

The chain links TRBV9 to TRBJ1-6, with D possibly TRBD1 on 6 matching bases. CDR1 is SGDLS, CDR2 YYNGEE, per germline. The CDR3 is 15 amino acids. The germline V and J ends were trimmed by 4 bases and 7 bases, with 15 bases remaining between them. The CDR3 region has the DNA TGTGCCAGCAGCCCACAGGGCGCGGTAAATTCACCCCTCCACTTT. It translates to CASSPQGAVNSPLHF.

This clone has only one observation. The rearrangement joins TRBV30 to TRBJ1-3, with 7 nucleotides matching TRBD1. Per the germline V gene, CDR1 is GTSNPN and CDR2 is SVGIG (reference sequence). CDR3 length: 14 amino acids. The trim removed 4 bases at V and 2 bases at J, leaving 5 bases unmatched. In DNA form, the CDR3 reads TGTGCCTGGACCAGGACAGGAGCTGGAAACACCATATATTTT. Residues: CAWTRTGAGNTIYF.

The V gene is TRBV29-1, the J gene TRBJ2-2, with D perhaps matching TRBD1 (6 bases). Deletions cut 1 base from V and 6 bases from J, with 18 bases between. The CDR3 contains 16 residues. Looked up from germline, CDR1 is SQVTM and CDR2 is ANQGSEA. The CDR3 DNA follows: TGCAGCGTTGAAGGACACAGGGACCGACCGGCCGGGGAGCTGTTTTTT. Translating it yields CSVEGHRDRPAGELFF.

The gene calls are TRBV5-1 and TRBJ2-5; perhaps TRBD1 as D (5 bases). The length of the CDR3 is 16 residues. The germline CDR1 and CDR2 sequences are SGHRS and YFSETQ. The germline V and J ends were trimmed by 0 bases and 3 bases, with 15 bases remaining between them. CDR3 in DNA: TGCGCCAGCAGCTTGGGGTGGCAGGGAAGTGAAGAGACCCAGTACTTC. It is translated as CASSLGWQGSEETQYF.

The chain links TRBV7-8 to TRBJ1-4; D is ambiguous. Germline-derived CDR1 and CDR2 are SGHVS and FQNEAQ. V lost 0 bases and J 0 bases, leaving 5 bases between the germline ends. CDR3 length equals 15 residues. CDR3 coding DNA: TGTGCCAGCAGCTTAGCGGGAGCAACTAATGAAAAACTGTTTTTT. Protein product: CASSLAGATNEKLFF.

This clone was seen a few times. The junction differs from germline at one of its ends, possibly a read error. This chain links TRBV6-5 with TRBJ1-1; TRBD1 might be the D (5 bases). The CDR3 is 11 residues long. CDR1 and CDR2 from the germline V gene are MNHEY and SVGAGI. Here the CDR3 reads CASSYRGRFLF. The CDR3 region has the DNA TGTGCCAGCAGTTATAGGGGTAGGTTTCTCTTT.

The V gene is TRBV6-5, the J gene TRBJ2-3, with D perhaps matching TRBD1 (6 bases). This CDR3 has 15 residues. The V gene lost 3 bases and the J gene lost 4 bases, with 14 bases spanning the gap. Germline loops: CDR1 MNHEY, CDR2 SVGAGI. In DNA, the CDR3 is TGTGCCAGCAGTTATGGACCCAAGGGGGCAGATACGCAGTATTTT. This sequence encodes CASSYGPKGADTQYF.

This clone appeared once. This chain links TRBV19 with TRBJ1-1; D might be TRBD1 (6 bases). Germline loops: CDR1 LNHDA, CDR2 SQIVND (reference sequence). Trimming removed 7 bases from V and 0 bases from J, with 12 bases in between. The CDR3 contains 14 residues. In nucleotides, the CDR3 is TGTGCCAGTACCCACGGGACAATGAACACTGAAGCTTTCTTT. This gives the protein CASTHGTMNTEAFF.

CDR3 sequence reads: CASSVTSGRNTGELFF. The CDR3 nucleotides read TGTGCCAGCAGCGTAACCAGCGGGAGGAACACCGGGGAGCTGTTTTTT. The chain recombines TRBV9 with TRBJ2-2; 8 nucleotides align to TRBD2. Losses at the gene ends were 1 base for V and 1 base for J; bases not matched to a gene: 3. The germline CDR1 and CDR2 sequences are SGDLS and YYNGEE. CDR3 length equals 16 residues. Using reference TRBV9 and TRBJ2-2 for the parts outside the CDR3, the full variable domain is DSGVTQTPKHLITATGQRVTLRCSPRSGDLSVYWYQQSLDQGLQFLIQYYNGEERAKGNILERFSAQQFPDLHSELNLSSLELGDSALYFCASSVTSGRNTGELFFGEGSRLTVL.